The following is a T cell receptor beta chain sequence with its context. Its antigen remains unknown. These data belong to a study of CD8+ T cells in alopecia areata. Investigators isolated RNA and reverse transcribed it into cDNA to act as the sequencing template. TCRdb's copy holds only in-frame clones and misses some; the assay was immunoSEQ multiplex PCR. The sample records 110,000 or so clones, more than 30% being singletons. Notes on the study in general: Tissue-resident alphabeta T cells belonging to normal skin likewise get sequenced within scalp specimens.

CDR3 size: 12 residues. The V gene lost 6 bases and the J gene lost 4 bases, with 12 bases spanning the gap. Germline CDR1 and CDR2: SQVTM and ANQGSEA. This clonotype originated in a human donor with alopecia areata. The sample comprised CD4+ T cells sorted from blood. The genes are TRBV29-1 and TRBJ1-1, with TRBD1 as a possible D gene (5 bases). Here the CDR3 reads CSVGLGSTEAFF. The CDR3 DNA follows: TGCAGCGTGGGACTGGGAAGCACTGAAGCTTTCTTT.